The rows below give T cell receptor beta chains drawn from one sample of a study of blood T cell repertoires in COVID-19. Profiling relied on immunoSEQ multiplex PCR, and the TCRdb table lists in-frame clones only, not all of them. The table has 65,000 to 75,000 clones, over 70% seen once. Input material: peripheral blood. Receptor source: a human donor in a cohort sampled during active COVID-19. Each CDR3 is given with its conserved first and last residue. D genes are given only for firm matches.

>TRBJ2-1|TRBD1|TRBV6-5
CASSRAGGNEQFF
>TRBJ2-1|TRBD2|TRBV6-2/TRBV6-3
CASSTPGLAYFDEQFF
>TRBJ1-2|-|TRBV19
CASSRVTGKIPPPYGYTF
>TRBJ1-3|-|TRBV10-2
CASRQQGARGNTIYF
>TRBJ2-1|TRBD2|TRBV29-1
CSVEGTSGLYNEQFF
>TRBJ1-3|-|TRBV5-4
CASSHGVSDVSSGNTIYF
>TRBJ1-2|TRBD1|TRBV6-5
CASRRGTGGLYGYTF
>TRBJ2-2|-|TRBV24-1
CATSDGKTYSNTGELFF
>TRBJ1-5|-|TRBV6-5
CASSYSTLGQPQHF
>TRBJ1-2|-|TRBV18
CASSPPGPTNYGYTF
>TRBJ2-5|TRBD2|TRBV7-2
CASSRGETSGSRKETQYF
>TRBJ1-6|-|TRBV28
CASSSPDRYNSPLHF
>TRBJ1-2|TRBD1|TRBV7-8
CASSFRDRTKLLNYGYTF
>TRBJ1-6|TRBD1|TRBV4-3
CASSTRQGWNSPLHF
>TRBJ1-2|-|TRBV28
CASRRGGYFYGYTF
>TRBJ2-7|TRBD2|TRBV7-9
CASSLGAGGSYEQYF
>TRBJ2-6|-|TRBV4-1
CASSPEGARGANVLTF
>TRBJ1-2|-|TRBV27
CASSLHREGSNYGYTF
>TRBJ2-3|-|TRBV7-2
CASSLGRALRNADTQYF
>TRBJ1-5|-|TRBV7-2
CASSYRENQPQHF
>TRBJ2-1|TRBD2|TRBV5-4
CASSLTSGGHNEQFF
>TRBJ1-6|TRBD1|TRBV10-2
CASTPGQRNSPLHF
>TRBJ1-4|TRBD1|TRBV7-2
CASRQGGQGNEKLFF
>TRBJ2-5|-|TRBV6-2/TRBV6-3
CASSYSIEKSAFRETQYF
>TRBJ2-3|-|TRBV5-1
CASSSLPPADTQYF
>TRBJ2-2|TRBD1|TRBV11-3
CASSPGQGLGVNTGELFF
>TRBJ2-5|-|TRBV30
CAWDAGQETQYF
>TRBJ2-2|-|TRBV5-1
CASSLAGGTPPSGELFF
>TRBJ2-1|TRBD1|TRBV18
CASSLTGQGDEQFF
>TRBJ1-5|TRBD1|TRBV2
CASSNRGRNQPQHF
>TRBJ1-5|TRBD1|TRBV7-9
CASSEGAGQPQHF
>TRBJ1-1|-|TRBV28
CASSFRPGHLFEAFF
>TRBJ2-1|TRBD2|TRBV5-6
CASSLAPLAGGPGNEQFF
>TRBJ2-1|TRBD2|TRBV29-1
CSVRLAGDREQFF
>TRBJ1-2|-|TRBV9
CASSVGVAGQGYGYTF
>TRBJ2-4|-|TRBV6-1
CASSEAQGLVKNIQYF
>TRBJ1-2|-|TRBV18
CASSSYRRANYGYTF
>TRBJ1-1|-|TRBV5-1
CASSFPRVAEAFF
>TRBJ1-1|TRBD1|TRBV28
CASSLPMTGGRNTEAFF
>TRBJ2-5|-|TRBV5-3
CARSGEVGERAYF
>TRBJ2-6|-|TRBV15
CATSSAGPGANVLTF
>TRBJ1-1|-|TRBV7-9
CASSLRQNLNTEAFF
>TRBJ2-3|-|TRBV5-1
CASSPVSATDTQYF
>TRBJ1-6|TRBD1|TRBV4-1
CASSLRDRDNSPLHF
>TRBJ2-5|TRBD1|TRBV7-7
CASSLAGQGTETQYF
>TRBJ2-5|TRBD2|TRBV4-3
CASSQDLLAGETQYF
>TRBJ2-1|-|TRBV9
CASSEREPNNEQFF
>TRBJ2-1|TRBD2|TRBV6-4
CASSVGLAGGPGSYNEQFF
>TRBJ2-5|-|TRBV28
CASSLLRETQYF
>TRBJ2-3|-|TRBV11-3
CASSLGGASTDTQYF
>TRBJ1-4|-|TRBV28
CASSLWQQNNEKLFF
>TRBJ2-1|TRBD2|TRBV3-1/TRBV3-2
CASSPAPGGTSYNEQFF
>TRBJ1-5|-|TRBV6-2/TRBV6-3
CASSYGRGSGFNQPQHF
>TRBJ2-3|TRBD2|TRBV5-1
CASSLGLAGDTDTQYF
>TRBJ1-4|TRBD1|TRBV28
CASSLQGAREKLFF
>TRBJ2-7|-|TRBV7-2
CASSLGPAAGSSYEQYF
>TRBJ2-3|-|TRBV5-4
CASGGSRTDTQYF
>TRBJ2-5|-|TRBV2
CASSEAHLYF
>TRBJ1-1|TRBD1|TRBV27
CASSLARMGTGNTEAFF
>TRBJ1-2|TRBD1|TRBV7-6
CASSAKSPGQGAYGYTF